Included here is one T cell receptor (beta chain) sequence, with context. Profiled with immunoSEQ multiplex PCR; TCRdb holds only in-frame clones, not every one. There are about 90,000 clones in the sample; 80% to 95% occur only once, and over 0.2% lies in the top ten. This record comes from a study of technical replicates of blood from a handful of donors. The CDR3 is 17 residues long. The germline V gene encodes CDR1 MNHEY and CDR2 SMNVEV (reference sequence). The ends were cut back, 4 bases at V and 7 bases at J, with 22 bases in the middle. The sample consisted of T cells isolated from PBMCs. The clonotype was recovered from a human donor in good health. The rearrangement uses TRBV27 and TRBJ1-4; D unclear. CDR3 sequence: CASSSYTNLHRGEKLFF. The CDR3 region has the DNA TGTGCCAGCAGTTCGTACACCAACCTCCACCGGGGTGAAAAACTGTTTTTT.